This TCR beta chain was observed in a study of T cell repertoires in cytomegalovirus infection. Overall study results and limits: The ex vivo response was dominated by HLA-C-restricted CMV-specific TCR beta clonotypes.

TCRdb itself ran the reads through MiXCR, one entry per CDR3 protein. Found here are 300,000 to 400,000 distinct CDR3 sequences, 15% to 20% of them singletons; the top ten hold approximately 10%. Germline assignment: CDR1 MDHEN and CDR2 SYDVKM. V was clipped by 5 bases and J by 4 bases, with 14 bases between them. The CDR3 runs to 14 residues. The table lists this clonotype with a few counts. Its target is unknown. This clonotype originated in a human donor in good health (CMV status not recorded). Some clones in this sample may be carry-over from other donors' samples. The specimen sequenced was PBMCs. The rearrangement links TRBV28 to TRBJ2-5, with D unresolved. CDR3 residues: CASSHIRLPETQYF. In nucleotides, the CDR3 is TGTGCCAGCAGTCATATTAGGCTCCCAGAGACCCAGTACTTC. The variable domain in full, with the rest retrieved from reference TRBV28 and TRBJ2-5, is DVKVTQSSRYLVKRTGEKVFLECVQDMDHENMFWYRQDPGLGLRLIYFSYDVKMKEKGDIPEGYSVSREKKERFSLILESASTNQTSMYLCASSHIRLPETQYFGPGTRLLVL.